These 19 T cell receptor beta chains came from one sample sequenced in a study of technical replicates of blood from a few donors. Produced via immunoSEQ multiplex PCR; TCRdb's table is partial and in-frame only. Of about 78,000 clones in the sample, 85% to 95% are singletons; the top ten hold more than 0.25%. The sample taken for sequencing was T cells isolated from PBMCs. These receptors came from a human donor in good health.

J is TRBJ1-2 and V is TRBV18, with TRBD1 as a possible D gene (5 bases). Germline V CDR1 and CDR2: KGHSH, LQKENI. The CDR3 is 14 amino acids. V was pared by 7 bases and J by 2 bases, with 14 bases between. The chain's CDR3 is CASYEGTGNYGYTF. The CDR3 coding sequence is TGTGCCAGCTACGAGGGGACTGGGAACTATGGCTACACCTTC.

For the CDR3, the DNA is TGTGCCAGCAGATCAAATGAAAAACTGTTTTTT. As protein: CASRSNEKLFF. The rearrangement links TRBV28 to TRBJ1-4, with D uncertain. CDR1 MDHEN and CDR2 SYDVKM come from the germline V gene. Trimming took 6 bases from V and 5 from J, leaving 4 bases between them. The CDR3 loop spans 11 amino acids.

This clone was seen more than once but under ten times. The chain uses TRBV19 and TRBJ1-2; the D gene is possibly TRBD1 (6 bases). The CDR3 extends over 13 amino acids. Germline V gene data show CDR1 as LNHDA and CDR2 as SQIVND (reference sequence). V gave up 2 bases and J gave up 8 bases, with 12 bases separating them. CDR3 residues: CASSISGADGYTF. DNA of the CDR3: TGTGCCAGTAGTATATCAGGGGCTGACGGCTACACCTTC.

The chain has TRBV6-5 and TRBJ2-7; 7 bases agree with TRBD1. The length of the CDR3 is 14 residues. V shed 7 bases, J shed 4 bases, and the junction held 10 bases outside the gene matches. CDR1 MNHEY and CDR2 SVGAGI come from the germline V gene. This CDR3 is CASTTGQMAYEQYF. In DNA form, the CDR3 reads TGTGCCAGCACCACGGGACAGATGGCTTACGAGCAGTACTTC.

In this sample, this clone turned up a few times. The chain uses TRBV28 and TRBJ1-5, with a tentative D call TRBD1 (6 bases). The germline gives CDR1 MDHEN, CDR2 SYDVKM. This CDR3 has 18 residues. V lost 6 bases and J lost 2, with 23 bases in between. The CDR3 reads CASSSWDMGLNGNQPQHF. Written as DNA, the CDR3 is TGTGCCAGCAGCAGCTGGGACATGGGCTTGAATGGCAATCAGCCCCAGCATTTT.

The rearrangement uses TRBV28 and TRBJ2-3; possibly TRBD1 for D (5 bases). In germline, CDR1 is MDHEN, CDR2 SYDVKM. Trimming pared 9 bases from V and 5 bases from J, leaving 12 bases between. The CDR3 totals 12 residues. CDR3 nucleotide sequence: TGTGCCAGTAATACCAGGGAAGATACGCAGTATTTT. Translation gives CASNTREDTQYF. The variable domain in full, completed from reference TRBV28 and TRBJ2-3, reads DVKVTQSSRYLVKRTGEKVFLECVQDMDHENMFWYRQDPGLGLRLIYFSYDVKMKEKGDIPEGYSVSREKKERFSLILESASTNQTSMYLCASNTREDTQYFGPGTRLTVL.

The J gene is TRBJ1-2, the V gene TRBV2, with TRBD1 matching over 7 bases. V was pared by 6 bases and J by 8 bases, with 9 bases of the junction left unmatched. The CDR3 spans 13 residues. Looked up from germline, CDR1 is SNHLY and CDR2 is FYNNEI. CDR3 nucleotide sequence: TGTGCCAGCAGGATGACAGGGATGGGGGGCTACACCTTC. Amino acid sequence: CASRMTGMGGYTF.

This chain joins TRBV7-9 and TRBJ2-7, with TRBD2 matching over 7 bases. V gave up 8 bases and J gave up 0 bases; unmatched junction bases: 4. Germline CDR1 reads SEHNR; CDR2 reads FQNEAQ (reference sequence). The CDR3 consists of 13 residues. The CDR3 sequence is CASARGGSYEQYF. For the CDR3, the DNA is TGTGCCAGCGCCCGCGGGGGCTCCTACGAGCAGTACTTC.

The chain combines TRBV7-9 with TRBJ1-1, with a weak D call TRBD1 (5 bases). With 6 bases removed from V and 7 bases from J, the gap between germline ends came to 12 bases. This CDR3 contains 12 residues. Germline assignment: CDR1 SEHNR and CDR2 FQNEAQ (reference sequence). The CDR3 DNA reads TGTGCCAGCAGATCAAACCAGGGTGAAGCTTTCTTT. Encoded protein: CASRSNQGEAFF.

As for this clone: The junction does not match germline at one end; this may be a read error. This sequence joins TRBV5-4 and TRBJ2-1, with 12 nucleotides matching TRBD2. This CDR3 region has 12 residues. CDR1 SGHNT and CDR2 YYREEE come from the germline V gene (reference sequence). The DNA of the CDR3 is TGTGCCAGCAGCTTACCCGGGACTAGCGGGCTCTTC. Protein product: CASSLPGTSGLF.

The V gene is TRBV28, the J gene TRBJ2-1; 12 bases agree with TRBD2. The CDR3 is 18 residues long. Germline lookup yields CDR1 MDHEN and CDR2 SYDVKM. J was trimmed by 5 bases and V by 3 bases; bases with no gene match: 11. The CDR3 is CASSFNPRASGRDNEQFF. Here the CDR3 DNA reads TGTGCCAGCAGTTTTAATCCCCGGGCTAGCGGGAGGGACAATGAGCAGTTCTTC.

The chain is built from TRBV28 and TRBJ1-4, with a weak D call TRBD1 (6 bases). From germline, CDR1 is MDHEN and CDR2 SYDVKM. The ends were cut back, 3 bases at V and 8 bases at J, with 22 bases in the middle. This CDR3 contains 17 residues. CDR3 sequence reads: CASSLVTGNKRREKLFF. The CDR3 region has the DNA TGTGCCAGCAGTTTGGTTACAGGGAACAAGCGCCGGGAAAAACTGTTTTTT.

This chain links TRBV9 with TRBJ2-1; 14 nucleotides agree with TRBD2. Per the germline V gene, CDR1 is SGDLS and CDR2 is YYNGEE. Trimming cost V 4 bases and J 0 bases; bases outside gene matches: 6. CDR3 length: 18 residues. CDR3 loop: CASSITGTSGSSYNEQFF. CDR3 coding DNA: TGTGCCAGCAGCATAACCGGGACTAGCGGGAGCTCCTACAATGAGCAGTTCTTC.

The chain combines TRBV7-8 with TRBJ2-5; D is perhaps TRBD2 (7 bases). Germline CDR1 is SGHVS and CDR2 is FQNEAQ. The V gene lost 1 base and the J gene lost 5 bases, with 14 bases spanning the gap. This CDR3 comprises 15 residues. The CDR3 region has the DNA TGTGCCAGCAGCTTAGGGGGGCGCGGGGGCGAGACCCAGTACTTC. This translates into CASSLGGRGGETQYF.

V is TRBV10-2 and J is TRBJ1-2; tentatively, D is TRBD1 (5 bases). Germline V gene data show CDR1 as WSHSY and CDR2 as SAAADI. CDR3 length: 12 residues. The V gene lost 8 bases and the J gene lost 8 bases, with 15 bases spanning the gap. CDR3 bases: TGCGCCAGCTTCGGGGGGTGGGCGGGCTACACCTTC. As protein: CASFGGWAGYTF.

V and J are TRBV7-3 and TRBJ1-2; 7 nucleotides agree with TRBD1. This CDR3 has 13 residues. J lost 7 bases, V lost 4 bases, and 6 bases had no gene match. Germline lookup yields CDR1 SGHTA and CDR2 FQGTGA. The DNA of the CDR3 is TGTGCCAGCAGCTCGACAGGGTTCGGTGGCTACACCTTC. Protein: CASSSTGFGGYTF.

This chain links TRBV29-1 with TRBJ2-5; tentative D call: TRBD1 (5 bases). Germline CDR1 reads SQVTM; CDR2 reads ANQGSEA. V dropped 1 base and J dropped 1 base, with 22 bases sitting between them. The CDR3 length is 18 residues. CDR3 coding DNA: TGCAGCGTTGAAGTGGCCTTGAAACCAGGGTCCTCCCAAGAGACCCAGTACTTC. Protein: CSVEVALKPGSSQETQYF.

The V gene is TRBV5-1, the J gene TRBJ2-1; unclear D gene. Trimming left V 5 bases short and J 0 bases short, with 9 bases between. There are 14 residues in the CDR3. Germline V gives CDR1 SGHRS, CDR2 YFSETQ. The CDR3 protein is CASRVAGSYNEQFF. The CDR3 DNA follows: TGCGCCAGCAGAGTGGCAGGCTCCTACAATGAGCAGTTCTTC.

The chain employs TRBV27 and TRBJ1-5; no firm D call. CDR3 size: 12 residues. Per the germline V gene, CDR1 is MNHEY and CDR2 is SMNVEV (reference sequence). V gave up 6 bases and J gave up 5 bases, with 8 bases separating them. CDR3 loop: CASRERDQPQHF. The CDR3 DNA reads as TGTGCCAGCAGAGAACGGGATCAGCCCCAGCATTTT.